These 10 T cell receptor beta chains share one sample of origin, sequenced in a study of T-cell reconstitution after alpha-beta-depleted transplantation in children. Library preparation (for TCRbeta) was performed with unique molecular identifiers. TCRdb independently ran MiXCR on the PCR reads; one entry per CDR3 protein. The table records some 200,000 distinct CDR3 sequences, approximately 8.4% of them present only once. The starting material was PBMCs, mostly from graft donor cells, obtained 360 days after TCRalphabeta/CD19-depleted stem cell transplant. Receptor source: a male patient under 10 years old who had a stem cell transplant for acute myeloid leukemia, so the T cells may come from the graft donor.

For the CDR3, the DNA is TGTGCCAGCAGCACTAATTCAGGGGGCCCCTATGGCTACACCTTC. Protein sequence: CASSTNSGGPYGYTF. The chain combines TRBV12-3 or TRBV12-4 with TRBJ1-2; 8 bases map to TRBD1. CDR3 length: 15 residues. Trimming removed 6 bases from V and 4 bases from J; junction bases left unmatched: 10.

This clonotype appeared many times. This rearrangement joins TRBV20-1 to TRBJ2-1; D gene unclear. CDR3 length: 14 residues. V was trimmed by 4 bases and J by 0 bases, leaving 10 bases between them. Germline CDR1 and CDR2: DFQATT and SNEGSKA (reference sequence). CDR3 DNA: TGCAGTGCTACCGGGCAGGCCTCCTACAATGAGCAGTTCTTC. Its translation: CSATGQASYNEQFF.

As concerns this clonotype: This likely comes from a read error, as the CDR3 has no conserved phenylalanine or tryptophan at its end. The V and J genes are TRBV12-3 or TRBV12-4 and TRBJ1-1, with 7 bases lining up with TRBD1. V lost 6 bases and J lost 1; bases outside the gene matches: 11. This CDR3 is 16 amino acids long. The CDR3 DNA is TGTGCCAGCAGCCCGGGACAGAATCGTGCGAACACTGAAGCTTTCTGT. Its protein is CASSPGQNRANTEAFC.

For the CDR3, the DNA is TGTGCCAGCTCAACGGACGGGGATCAGCCCCAGCATTTT. Translating it yields CASSTDGDQPQHF. The chain is built from TRBV18 and TRBJ1-5, with unresolved D. Per germline, CDR1 KGHSH and CDR2 LQKENI. Trimming removed 5 bases from V and 5 bases from J, with 10 bases in between. The CDR3 length is 13 residues.

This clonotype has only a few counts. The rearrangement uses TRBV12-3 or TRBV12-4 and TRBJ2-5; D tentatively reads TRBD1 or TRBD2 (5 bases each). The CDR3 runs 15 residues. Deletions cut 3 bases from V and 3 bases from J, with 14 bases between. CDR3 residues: CASSLFQGEKETQYF. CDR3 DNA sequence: TGTGCCAGCAGTTTGTTCCAGGGAGAGAAAGAGACCCAGTACTTC.

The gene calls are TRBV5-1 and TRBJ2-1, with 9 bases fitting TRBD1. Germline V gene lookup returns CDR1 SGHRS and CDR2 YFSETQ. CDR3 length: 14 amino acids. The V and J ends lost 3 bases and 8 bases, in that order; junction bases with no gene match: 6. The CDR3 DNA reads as TGCGCCAGCAGCTACGCCGGGACAGGGTATGAGCAGTTCTTC. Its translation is CASSYAGTGYEQFF.

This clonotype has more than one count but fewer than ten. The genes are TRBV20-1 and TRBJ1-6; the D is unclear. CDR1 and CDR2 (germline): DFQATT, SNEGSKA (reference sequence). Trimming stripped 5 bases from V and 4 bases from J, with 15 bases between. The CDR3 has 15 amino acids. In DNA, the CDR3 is TGCAGTGCTGGGCTAACCCACGGATATAATTCACCCCTCCACTTT. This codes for CSAGLTHGYNSPLHF.

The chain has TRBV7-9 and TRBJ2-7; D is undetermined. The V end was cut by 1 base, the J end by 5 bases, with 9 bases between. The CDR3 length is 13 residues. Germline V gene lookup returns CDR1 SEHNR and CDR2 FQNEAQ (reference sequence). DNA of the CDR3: TGTGCCAGCAGCTTAGAAGGTGGGGACGAGCAGTACTTC. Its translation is CASSLEGGDEQYF. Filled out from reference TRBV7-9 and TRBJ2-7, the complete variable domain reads DTGVSQNPRHKITKRGQNVTFRCDPISEHNRLYWYRQTLGQGPEFLTYFQNEAQLEKSRLLSDRFSAERPKGSFSTLEIQRTEQGDSAMYLCASSLEGGDEQYFGPGTRLTVT.

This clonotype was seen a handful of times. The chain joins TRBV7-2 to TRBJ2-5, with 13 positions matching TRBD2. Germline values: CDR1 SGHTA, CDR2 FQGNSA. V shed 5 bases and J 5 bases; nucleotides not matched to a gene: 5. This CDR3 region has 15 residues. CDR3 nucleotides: TGTGCCAGCAGCCGACTAGCGGGGGGAGGCGAGACCCAGTACTTC. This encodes CASSRLAGGGETQYF.

The CDR3: CASSSPSGTYNEQFF. CDR3 bases: TGTGCCAGCAGCTCTCCGAGCGGAACCTACAATGAGCAGTTCTTC. The chain recombines TRBV4-2 with TRBJ2-1, with D tentatively TRBD2 (5 bases). Looked up from germline, CDR1 is LGHNA and CDR2 is YNFKEQ. CDR3 size: 15 residues. Trimming cost V 5 bases and J 2 bases, with 13 bases left between them.